This T cell receptor (beta chain) was profiled in a study of shared clonotypes between healthy human individuals. Study background: CD4 naive cells filled three plates per donor, CD4 memory three, CD8 naive two and CD8 memory one.

Genomic DNA (from each subset) was split evenly across several immunoSEQ plates. The method was immunoSEQ multiplex PCR; TCRdb's version includes in-frame clones alone and lacks a portion of them. Among 600,000 to 750,000 clones listed, over 60% were seen once. Trimming removed 6 bases from V and 6 bases from J; junction bases left unmatched: 15. The CDR3 totals 17 residues. Germline lookup yields CDR1 MDHEN and CDR2 SYDVKM. The receptor's source is a woman in her twenties or thirties in good health. This chain links TRBV28 with TRBJ2-3; 10 positions agree with TRBD2. Sequencing was performed on memory CD4+ T cells sorted from blood. Subset reported: CD45RA-negative fraction. CDR3 protein: CASSSLPLAGEPDTQYF. The CDR3 DNA reads TGTGCCAGCAGCTCCCTCCCCCTAGCGGGAGAACCTGATACGCAGTATTTT.